These 21 T cell receptor beta chains were all obtained from the same sample, sequenced in a study of blood T cells in healthy people across ages. Primed by a sample-barcoded 5' primer and a J-beta primer mix, a second PCR proceeded for roughly 7 to 12 cycles. TCRdb re-analysed the 5' RACE reads in MiXCR, keeping a single row per CDR3 protein. The sample has roughly 700,000 distinct CDR3 sequences; around half are singletons. The sequencing input was blood. All receptors derive from a woman aged 60 to 75 in good health.

The V and J genes are TRBV4-3 and TRBJ2-3, with unresolved D. Germline V gene sequence: CDR1 LGHNA, CDR2 YSLEER. This CDR3 contains 13 residues. Trimming pared 0 bases from V and 5 bases from J, leaving 6 bases between. CDR3 loop: CASSQEPKDTQYF. In DNA form, the CDR3 reads TGCGCCAGCAGCCAAGAACCGAAAGATACGCAGTATTTT.

J is TRBJ2-5 and V is TRBV20-1; 7 nucleotides align to TRBD2. The tail of the sequence fits TRBJ2-7 better, so the J call may be wrong. Germline V CDR1 and CDR2: DFQATT, SNEGSKA (reference sequence). This CDR3 spans 16 amino acids. CDR3 nucleotides: TGCAGTGCTAGAGACCCTAGCGGAGGTTGGGCCTACGAGCAGTACTTC. It translates to CSARDPSGGWAYEQYF.

The V call is TRBV12-3 or TRBV12-4, the J call TRBJ2-5, with no clear D. The germline V and J ends were trimmed by 2 bases and 5 bases, with 12 bases remaining between them. CDR3 length equals 14 residues. The CDR3 is CASSLRRLYETQYF. The CDR3 nucleotides are TGTGCCAGCAGTTTAAGAAGGTTGTATGAGACCCAGTACTTC.

There are many counts of this clonotype. The junction differs from germline at one of its ends, possibly a read error. CDR3 sequence: CASSLGTGREQYF. The CDR3 region has the DNA TGTGCTAGCAGCTTAGGGACAGGGAGGGAGCAGTACTTC. The chain joins TRBV7-7 to TRBJ2-7, with 9 nucleotides matching TRBD1. This CDR3 comprises 13 residues. From germline, CDR1 is SSHAT and CDR2 FNYEAQ (reference sequence).

This clonotype was detected once. The chain recombines TRBV12-3 or TRBV12-4 with TRBJ2-7; 8 bases are shared with TRBD1. V shed 5 bases and J 6 bases; nucleotides not matched to a gene: 6. The CDR3 extends over 13 amino acids. The CDR3 protein is CASSADRESEQYF. The CDR3 coding sequence is TGTGCCAGCAGTGCGGACAGGGAGTCCGAGCAGTACTTC.

The rearrangement joins TRBV20-1 to TRBJ2-1; 12 bases align to TRBD2. The germline V gene encodes CDR1 DFQATT and CDR2 SNEGSKA (reference sequence). This CDR3 is built from 14 residues. Unmatched junction bases numbered 6, after V lost 6 bases and J lost 6 bases. CDR3 protein: CSAPRTSGVNEQFF. The CDR3 region has the DNA TGCAGTGCCCCCCGGACTAGCGGGGTCAATGAGCAGTTCTTC.

With regard to this clonotype: This likely comes from a read error, as the CDR3 has no conserved phenylalanine or tryptophan at its end. The CDR3 DNA sequence: TGTGCCAGCAGCTTAGCGGGTATCGGGGCGCTCGGGGCCAACGTCCTGACTGTC. As protein: CASSLAGIGALGANVLTV. The V gene is TRBV7-2, the J gene TRBJ2-6; the D gene could be TRBD1 or TRBD2 (5 bases each). Between the trimmed V and J ends, which lost 0 bases and 4 bases, there was a span of 16 bases. This CDR3 has 18 amino acids. The germline CDR1 and CDR2 sequences are SGHTA and FQGNSA.

This CDR3 is CASRAQGLDYEQYF. The DNA of the CDR3 is TGTGCCAGCAGAGCCCAGGGATTGGACTACGAGCAGTACTTC. V is TRBV28 and J is TRBJ2-7, with D possibly being TRBD1 (5 bases). Germline CDR1 reads MDHEN; CDR2 reads SYDVKM. The CDR3 is 14 amino acids. V was shortened by 6 bases and J by 3 bases, with 15 bases between the two germline ends.

This clonotype was detected a few times. In nucleotides, the CDR3 is TGTGCCAGCAGTTACTCGATCCTAGCAGTTACCGGGGAGCTGTTTTTT. As protein: CASSYSILAVTGELFF. V usage is TRBV6-5 and J usage is TRBJ2-2; D possibly corresponds to TRBD2 (5 bases). The CDR3 covers 16 residues. The V end was cut by 0 bases, the J end by 5 bases, with 13 bases between. In germline, CDR1 is MNHEY, CDR2 SVGAGI.

Turning to this clonotype: The junction departs from the called germline gene at one end, perhaps through a read error. The chain couples TRBV4-3 to TRBJ1-6; D not resolved. This CDR3 has 15 amino acids. CDR1 and CDR2 (germline): LGHNA, YSLEER. CDR3 protein: CASSQDARENLPLHF. The CDR3 nucleotides are TGCGCCAGCAGCCAAGATGCCCGAGAGAATTTACCCCTCCACTTT.

The V gene is TRBV2, the J gene TRBJ2-3; possibly TRBD2 for D (5 bases). V lost 0 bases to trimming and J lost 6 bases, with 10 bases between them. CDR3 length: 14 residues. CDR1 and CDR2 (germline): SNHLY, FYNNEI. CDR3 sequence (DNA): TGTGCCAGCAGTGAAGCGCGGGCGGGCGATACGCAGTATTTT. It translates to CASSEARAGDTQYF.

Many counts were recorded for this clonotype. The chain carries TRBV28 and TRBJ2-5; D is ambiguous. The end of the DNA is better explained by TRBJ2-7, so the J call may be wrong. CDR1 and CDR2 from the germline V gene are MDHEN and SYDVKM. This CDR3 spans 12 amino acids. This CDR3 is CASSLRSPEQYF. CDR3 nucleotides: TGTGCCAGCAGTTTGCGATCCCCCGAGCAGTACTTC.

In its sample, this clonotype was seen a few times. CDR3 loop: CASSALGQKTGELFF. CDR3 bases: TGTGCCAGCAGCGCCCTGGGACAAAAAACCGGGGAGCTGTTTTTT. V gene TRBV7-6 combines with J gene TRBJ2-2; perhaps TRBD1 as D (6 bases). V was pared by 5 bases and J by 5 bases, with 15 bases between. CDR1 and CDR2 (germline): SGHVS, FNYEAQ. The CDR3 is made up of 15 amino acids.

This chain links TRBV5-1 with TRBJ2-5; 9 nucleotides line up with TRBD2. The J call may be in error: the DNA end matches TRBJ2-7 better. The CDR3 loop spans 14 amino acids. Germline V lookup: CDR1 SGHRS, CDR2 YFSETQ. The CDR3 sequence: CASSLDPSGDEQYF. CDR3 nucleotide sequence: TGCGCCAGCAGCTTGGATCCTAGCGGGGACGAGCAGTACTTC.

The V call is TRBV20-1, the J call TRBJ1-6; 7 bases are a match to TRBD1. This CDR3 contains 15 residues. V shed 1 base and J 9 bases; nucleotides not matched to a gene: 9. In germline, CDR1 is DFQATT, CDR2 SNEGSKA (reference sequence). This CDR3 is CSARVGAGGGSPLHF. CDR3 nucleotides: TGCAGTGCTAGAGTTGGCGCAGGGGGAGGTTCACCCCTCCACTTT.

V is TRBV29-1 and J is TRBJ2-5; D call uncertain. The germline V gene encodes CDR1 SQVTM and CDR2 ANQGSEA. Between the trimmed V and J ends, which lost 8 bases and 4 bases, there was a span of 14 bases. The CDR3 covers 12 residues. Here the CDR3 DNA reads TGCAGCTCATCGTCGTACCGAGAGACCCAGTACTTC. Amino acid sequence: CSSSSYRETQYF.

V and J are TRBV4-1 and TRBJ1-4, with D tentatively TRBD1 (5 bases). V lost 3 bases and J 7 bases, leaving 12 bases between the germline ends. Germline values: CDR1 MGHRA, CDR2 YSYEKL. This CDR3 comprises 14 residues. The CDR3 DNA reads TGCGCCAGCAGCCACAGGGAAGAGGGTGAAAAACTGTTTTTT. Translation gives CASSHREEGEKLFF.

The chain carries TRBV3-1 and TRBJ2-5; TRBD2 matches at 12 bases. Germline V gene lookup returns CDR1 LGHDT and CDR2 YNNKEL (reference sequence). CDR3 length equals 16 residues. The V gene end was trimmed by 3 bases and the J gene end by 3 bases; junction bases not matched to a gene: 5. The CDR3 DNA follows: TGTGCCAGCAGCCAGAGGACTAGCGGGGCTAAAGAGACCCAGTACTTC. As protein: CASSQRTSGAKETQYF.

The chain couples TRBV29-1 to TRBJ2-1, with TRBD2 identical over 9 bases. The CDR3 spans 15 residues. V shed 7 bases and J 5 bases; nucleotides not matched to a gene: 12. Germline V lookup: CDR1 SQVTM, CDR2 ANQGSEA. CDR3 bases: TGCAGCGGGAGTCAAGGACTAGCGAGAAACAATGAGCAGTTCTTC. The encoded protein is CSGSQGLARNNEQFF.

This clonotype was counted a few times. The V call is TRBV28, the J call TRBJ2-7, with D uncertain. Trimming removed 7 bases from V and 5 bases from J, with 12 bases in between. The CDR3 has 12 amino acids. Germline CDR1 MDHEN, CDR2 SYDVKM. In DNA form, the CDR3 reads TGTGCCAGCACCATCCAGCAGGACGAGCAGTACTTC. It yields the protein CASTIQQDEQYF.

There are a few counts of this clonotype. The chain links TRBV5-1 to TRBJ2-3; 12 bases fit TRBD2. This CDR3 has 14 amino acids. Germline assignment: CDR1 SGHRS and CDR2 YFSETQ. V trimming: 7 bases; J trimming: 5 bases; junction bases outside the gene matches: 5. Here the CDR3 reads CASQEGLAGDTQYF. CDR3 nucleotides: TGCGCCAGCCAGGAGGGACTAGCGGGAGATACGCAGTATTTT. Full variable domain (outside the CDR3, taken from reference TRBV5-1 and TRBJ2-3): KAGVTQTPRYLIKTRGQQVTLSCSPISGHRSVSWYQQTPGQGLQFLFEYFSETQRNKGNFPGRFSGRQFSNSRSEMNVSTLELGDSALYLCASQEGLAGDTQYFGPGTRLTVL.